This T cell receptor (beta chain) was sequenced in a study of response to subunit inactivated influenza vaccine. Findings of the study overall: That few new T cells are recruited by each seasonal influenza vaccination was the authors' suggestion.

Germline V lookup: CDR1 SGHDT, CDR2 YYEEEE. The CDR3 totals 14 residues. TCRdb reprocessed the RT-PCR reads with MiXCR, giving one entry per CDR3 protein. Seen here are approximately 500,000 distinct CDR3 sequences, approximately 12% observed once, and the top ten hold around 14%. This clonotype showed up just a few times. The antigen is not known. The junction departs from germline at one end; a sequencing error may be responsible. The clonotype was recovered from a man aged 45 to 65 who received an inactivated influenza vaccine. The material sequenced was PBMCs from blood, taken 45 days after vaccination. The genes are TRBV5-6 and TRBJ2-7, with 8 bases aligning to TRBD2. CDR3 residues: CAISRGRSSYEQYF. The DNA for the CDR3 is TGTGCCATCAGCCGCGGGAGGAGCTCCTACGAGCAGTACTTC.